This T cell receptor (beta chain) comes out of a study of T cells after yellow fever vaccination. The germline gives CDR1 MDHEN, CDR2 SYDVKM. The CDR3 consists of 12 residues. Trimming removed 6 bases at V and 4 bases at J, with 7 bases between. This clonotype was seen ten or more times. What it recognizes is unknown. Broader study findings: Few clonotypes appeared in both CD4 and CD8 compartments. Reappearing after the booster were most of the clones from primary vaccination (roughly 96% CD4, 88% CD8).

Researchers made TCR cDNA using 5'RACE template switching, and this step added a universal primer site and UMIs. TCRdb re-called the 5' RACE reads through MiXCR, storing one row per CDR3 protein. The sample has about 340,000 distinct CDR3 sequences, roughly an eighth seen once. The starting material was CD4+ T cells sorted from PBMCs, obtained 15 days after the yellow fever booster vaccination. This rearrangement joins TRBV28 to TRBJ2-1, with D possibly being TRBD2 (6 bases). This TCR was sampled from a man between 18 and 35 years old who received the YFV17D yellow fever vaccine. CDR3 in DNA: TGTGCCAGCAGCGGGAGATACAATGAGCAGTTCTTC. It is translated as CASSGRYNEQFF.